The 13 T cell receptor beta chains reported below all come from one sample, sequenced in a study of T cell changes during pregnancy in multiple sclerosis (dated by TCRdb to about 2019). Libraries were built with the immunoSEQ multiplex PCR assay. TCRdb carries this immuneACCESS record with in-frame sequences only. Its versions omit some clonotypes, under half of them owing to an unresolved V gene in the studies checked, with the rest unexplained. A total of more than 85,000 clones appear in this sample, 94% of them only once. About 0.9% of the sample is in the top ten clones. The sample in question was peripheral blood, obtained before pregnancy. Receptor source: a female donor with multiple sclerosis, enrolled in a pregnancy study.

On this clone itself: A read error may account for a junction end that differs from germline. The genes are TRBV4-1 and TRBJ1-3, with TRBD1 matching over 9 bases. The CDR3 length is 14 residues. From germline, CDR1 is MGHRA and CDR2 YSYEKL. The DNA of the CDR3 is TGCGCCAGCAGCCAAGGGCTATACGCACCGGGACAGGGCTTT. Protein: CASSQGLYAPGQGF.

The rearrangement joins TRBV10-3 to TRBJ1-2; 8 bases align to TRBD1. The germline V gene encodes CDR1 ENHRY and CDR2 SYGVKD. V was clipped by 2 bases and J by 8 bases; unmatched bases: 7. This CDR3 region has 14 residues. CDR3 sequence: CAISERTGMDGYTF. CDR3 bases: TGTGCCATCAGTGAGAGGACAGGGATGGACGGCTACACCTTC.

The chain uses TRBV6-5 and TRBJ1-5; no firm D call. CDR3 length: 14 amino acids. V shed 6 bases and J shed 7 bases, with 16 bases lying between them. Germline V CDR1 and CDR2: MNHEY, SVGAGI. The CDR3 sequence is CASRRNREDQPQHF. The CDR3 nucleotides read TGTGCCAGCAGAAGAAATCGGGAGGACCAGCCCCAGCATTTT.

The chain recombines TRBV6-5 with TRBJ2-1; a possible D gene is TRBD2 (6 bases). Per germline, CDR1 MNHEY and CDR2 SVGAGI. The V gene lost 0 bases and the J gene lost 5 bases, with 11 bases spanning the gap. CDR3 length equals 15 residues. CDR3 nucleotide sequence: TGTGCCAGCAGTTACTCGGACGGGAGCAACAATGAGCAGTTCTTC. Protein sequence: CASSYSDGSNNEQFF.

The rearrangement links TRBV28 to TRBJ2-7; D is perhaps TRBD1 (5 bases). The germline V gene has CDR1 MDHEN and CDR2 SYDVKM. V gave up 3 bases and J gave up 0 bases, with 9 bases separating them. The CDR3 loop spans 14 amino acids. The DNA of the CDR3 is TGTGCCAGCAGTTTTGGGGCAAGCTCCTACGAGCAGTACTTC. It translates to CASSFGASSYEQYF.

This clone appeared a single time. The J gene is TRBJ2-7, the V gene TRBV28; a possible D gene is TRBD1 (5 bases). Trimming took off 4 bases at V and 2 bases at J, with 24 bases between the two ends. CDR1 MDHEN and CDR2 SYDVKM come from the germline V gene. The CDR3 runs to 18 residues. CDR3 nucleotide sequence: TGTGCCAGCAGTTCGTCCCGCCTCGGACAAGCCGTTACCTACGAGCAGTACTTC. It translates to CASSSSRLGQAVTYEQYF.

This clone was picked up one time. CDR3 in amino acids: CAISGEQANTGELFF. The CDR3 DNA reads TGTGCCATCAGTGGGGAACAGGCGAACACCGGGGAGCTGTTTTTT. The chain carries TRBV10-3 and TRBJ2-2; D may be TRBD1 (5 bases). In germline, CDR1 is ENHRY, CDR2 SYGVKD. The V and J ends lost 4 bases and 0 bases respectively, with 9 bases between them. The CDR3 sequence is 15 residues long.

CDR3 residues: CASSHTGQVRNYGYTF. The CDR3 DNA reads as TGTGCCAGCAGCCATACCGGACAGGTCAGAAACTATGGCTACACCTTC. The chain employs TRBV9 and TRBJ1-2, with 7 positions matching TRBD1. CDR1 is SGDLS, CDR2 YYNGEE, per germline. J lost 2 bases, V lost 4 bases, and 11 bases had no gene match. This CDR3 contains 16 residues.

V usage is TRBV25-1 and J usage is TRBJ2-1; D perhaps matches TRBD2 (7 bases). The ends were cut back, 0 bases at V and 9 bases at J, with 15 bases in the middle. Germline CDR1 reads MGHDK; CDR2 reads SYGVNS. The CDR3 totals 15 residues. The DNA for the CDR3 is TGTGCCAGCAGTGAATATCAAGTGGGGGGGCCTGAGCAGTTCTTC. Amino acids: CASSEYQVGGPEQFF.

This chain links TRBV7-2 with TRBJ2-7, with 9 nucleotides matching TRBD2. Germline lookup yields CDR1 SGHTA and CDR2 FQGNSA. Unmatched junction bases numbered 8, after V lost 0 bases and J lost 5 bases. The CDR3 has 16 amino acids. The CDR3 DNA follows: TGTGCCAGCAGCTTAGCGCAGGCTAGCGGGACCCACGAGCAGTACTTC. This translates into CASSLAQASGTHEQYF.

The chain uses TRBV12-5 and TRBJ1-2; 8 positions agree with TRBD1. Unmatched junction bases numbered 11, after V lost 7 bases and J lost 7 bases. The germline V gene encodes CDR1 LGHNT and CDR2 FRNRAP. There are 14 residues in the CDR3. This chain's CDR3 is CASDRTGLRRGYTF. As DNA, the CDR3 is TGTGCTAGTGATAGGACAGGGTTGAGACGTGGCTACACCTTC.

The V gene is TRBV7-6, the J gene TRBJ2-7, with TRBD2 matching 11 bases. The CDR3 is 15 amino acids. Germline CDR1 reads SGHVS; CDR2 reads FNYEAQ. The J segment lost 0 bases and the V segment lost 5 bases, leaving 3 bases of the junction unmatched. This CDR3 is CASSRTSGSSYEQYF. The DNA for the CDR3 is TGTGCCAGCAGCCGCACTAGCGGGAGCTCCTACGAGCAGTACTTC.

A note on this clone: Different DNA sequences within this sample yield the same CDR3. CDR3 region: CASSVGLANEQFF. Written as DNA, the CDR3 is TGTGCCAGCAGCGTGGGACTAGCAAATGAGCAGTTCTTC. V usage is TRBV9 and J usage is TRBJ2-1; 9 positions agree with TRBD2. Germline V lookup: CDR1 SGDLS, CDR2 YYNGEE. Trimming removed 2 bases from V and 7 bases from J; junction bases left unmatched: 1. The CDR3 contains 13 residues.